Here is one T cell receptor beta chain with its context. Antigen specificity is unknown. This sample is drawn from a study of cytomegalovirus exposure and HLA in healthy donors. Background on the study: From HLA-typed donors, an early data release held some 91 million unique TCRs. Points from the study as a whole: A prior analysis recorded that most TCR beta V segments were productive about 87% or about 30% of the time. The availability of immune exposure information extended only to CMV serostatus. The authors later found most CMV-associated TCR beta chains appeared HLA-restricted.

The PCR had 60 Vbeta and 13 Jbeta primers. The method was immunoSEQ multiplex PCR; TCRdb's version includes in-frame clones alone and lacks a portion of them. Counted here are under 70,000 clones, approximately 67% occurring once; the ten biggest clones make up approximately 2.2%. Sequenced material: PBMCs. The clonotype was recovered from a woman aged 25 to 39 in good health and CMV-seronegative.

CDR3 in amino acids: CASSLGGTSGGEQFF. The CDR3 region has the DNA TGCGCCAGCAGCTTGGGTGGGACTAGCGGGGGTGAGCAGTTCTTC. The rearrangement links TRBV5-1 to TRBJ2-1, with TRBD2 matching 14 bases. CDR1 SGHRS and CDR2 YFSETQ come from the germline V gene. The V and J ends lost 0 bases and 9 bases, in that order; junction bases with no gene match: 2. The CDR3 length is 15 residues.